Below, 5 T cell receptor beta chains from the same sample are listed, as sequenced in a study of T cells after posttransplantation cyclophosphamide. Treatment was busulfan-fludarabine conditioning, a marrow graft, and cyclophosphamide on days +3 and +4. Assay: immunoSEQ multiplex PCR; the TCRdb copy retains only in-frame clones and omits some. This sample carries some 16,000 clones, none of them present only once. The source material was PBMCs, sampled after allogeneic stem cell transplant with posttransplant cyclophosphamide. The receptor source for this set is a female patient between 25 and 45 years old who received an allogeneic stem cell transplant from a related donor, was CMV-positive, and had no GVHD. Among the T cells, some may be from the graft donor.

This clone was found many times. CDR3 in DNA: TGTGCCTGGAGTTTATACAGGGGGCGGAATGAAAAACTGTTTTTT. It is translated as CAWSLYRGRNEKLFF. The chain couples TRBV30 to TRBJ1-4; TRBD1 matches at 9 bases. J gave up 5 bases and V 2 bases, and 6 bases lay outside the gene matches. The CDR3 contains 15 residues. CDR1 is GTSNPN and CDR2 is SVGIG in the germline V gene (reference sequence).

This clone was seen repeatedly, ten times or more. The rearrangement uses TRBV28 and TRBJ1-1, with D hard to call. The CDR3 contains 13 residues. Trimming shortened V by 6 bases and J by 1 base, and 9 bases separated the two germline ends. Germline CDR1 and CDR2: MDHEN and SYDVKM. CDR3 sequence (DNA): TGTGCCAGCAGCGAGGGCTGGAACACTGAAGCTTTCTTT. Its protein is CASSEGWNTEAFF. Full variable domain (rest looked up from reference TRBV28 and TRBJ1-1): DVKVTQSSRYLVKRTGEKVFLECVQDMDHENMFWYRQDPGLGLRLIYFSYDVKMKEKGDIPEGYSVSREKKERFSLILESASTNQTSMYLCASSEGWNTEAFFGQGTRLTVV.

Many counts were recorded for this clone. For the CDR3, the DNA is TGTGCCAGCAGCGTAGATTTTGGACAGGGCACCAATGAAAAACTGTTTTTT. It specifies CASSVDFGQGTNEKLFF. The chain couples TRBV9 to TRBJ1-4, with 8 bases identical to TRBD1. The CDR3 is 17 amino acids. The germline CDR1 and CDR2 sequences are SGDLS and YYNGEE. V lost 0 bases to trimming and J lost 5 bases; unmatched junction nucleotides: 9.

This clone was seen at least ten times. The V call is TRBV9, the J call TRBJ2-7, with 9 bases matching TRBD2. Per germline, CDR1 SGDLS and CDR2 YYNGEE. J lost 0 bases, V lost 0 bases, and 1 base had no gene match. The CDR3 has 15 residues. The CDR3 region has the DNA TGTGCCAGCAGCGTAGGACTAGCGGCCTCCTACGAGCAGTACTTC. Its protein product is CASSVGLAASYEQYF.

The table lists this clone with many counts. This chain joins TRBV19 and TRBJ2-3; the D is unclear. Trimming removed 1 base at V and 3 bases at J, with 5 bases between. Germline V gene data show CDR1 as LNHDA and CDR2 as SQIVND (reference sequence). The length of the CDR3 is 13 residues. CDR3 coding DNA: TGTGCCAGTAGTATAGGTCGGACAGATACGCAGTATTTT. This encodes CASSIGRTDTQYF.